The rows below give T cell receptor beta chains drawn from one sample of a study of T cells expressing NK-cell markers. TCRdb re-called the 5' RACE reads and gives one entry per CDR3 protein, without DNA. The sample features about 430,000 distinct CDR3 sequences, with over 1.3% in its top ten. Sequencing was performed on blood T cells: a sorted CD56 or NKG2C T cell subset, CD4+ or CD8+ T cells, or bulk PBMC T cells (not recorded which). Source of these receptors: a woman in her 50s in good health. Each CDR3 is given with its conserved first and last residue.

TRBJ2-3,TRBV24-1,CATSPRWETDTQYF
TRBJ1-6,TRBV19,CATMVGVGSPLHF
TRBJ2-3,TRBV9,CASGRPSGGTDTQYF
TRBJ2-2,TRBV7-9,CASSLYMFQGNGELFF
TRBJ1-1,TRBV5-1,CASSFVRFSPNTEAFF
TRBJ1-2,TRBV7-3,CASSRDRVGGYTF
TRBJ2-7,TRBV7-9,CASSPKVPPAGEQYF
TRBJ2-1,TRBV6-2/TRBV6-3,CASRRLAGVRNEQFF
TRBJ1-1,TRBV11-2,CASSFPGSKYTEAFF
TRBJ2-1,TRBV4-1,CASSQDLIPVEVHKNEQFF
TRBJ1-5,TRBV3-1,CASSPTGRGNQPQHF
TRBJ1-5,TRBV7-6,CASSMGQGFNQPQHF
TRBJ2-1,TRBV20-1,CSASSLSFSYNEQFF
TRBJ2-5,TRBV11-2,CASSSTGWSKETQYF
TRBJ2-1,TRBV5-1,CASSLTMDRVIDEQFF
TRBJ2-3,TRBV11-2,CASSFVPKMGADTQYF
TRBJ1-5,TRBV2,CASKLVGGGSNQPQHF
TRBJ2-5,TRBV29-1,CSVERGLGETQYF
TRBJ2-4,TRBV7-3,CASSLKGGDIQYF
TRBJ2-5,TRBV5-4,CASSRPPRTSGRGETQYF
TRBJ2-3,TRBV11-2,CASSPDRVVGDTQYF
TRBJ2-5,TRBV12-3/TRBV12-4,CASKPGLAASSSETQYF
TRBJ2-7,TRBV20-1,CSASGTGGLREQYF
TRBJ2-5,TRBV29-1,CSYSVSGKETQYF
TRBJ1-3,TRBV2,CASSADRGRNTIYF
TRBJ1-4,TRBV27,CASSRRGLTEKLFF
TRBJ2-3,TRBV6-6,CASSYPRMGGEVDTQYF
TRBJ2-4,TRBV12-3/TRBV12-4,CASSLRPTSGSSKNIQYF
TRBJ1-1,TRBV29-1,CSVGGSVSEAFF
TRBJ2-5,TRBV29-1,CSGTPSGEETQYF
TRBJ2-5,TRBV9,CASSVGGSGGRETQYF
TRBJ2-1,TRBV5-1,CASSLVGSGVLFF
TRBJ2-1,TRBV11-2,CASSLSGRAKNEQFF